Given below is one T cell receptor beta chain in context. Its antigen is not identified. Looked up from germline, CDR1 is SGHTA and CDR2 is FQGNSA. CDR3 size: 16 residues. Trimming at V came to 3 bases and at J to 8 bases, leaving 11 bases not matched to a gene. The data belong to a study of OX40 agonist ivuxolimab in advanced cancers. Study context: From roughly 23 to 90 years was the age range, with a mean of 60 years, and approximately 84% were male. Eligibility admitted prior anti-PD-1, anti-PD-L1 or anti-CTLA-4 therapy; around 41% had some.

Regarding the study as a whole: With doses of 0.1 to 3.0 mg/kg, CD4+ and CD8+ blood T cells had undergone clonal expansion by week 6.

Method: immunoSEQ multiplex PCR; TCRdb's copy keeps in-frame clones and lacks some. This table holds approximately 110,000 clones, about 90% found once. No patient had autoimmune disease or received systemic immunosuppression. The TCR sequence derives from an adult with an advanced solid tumor such as melanoma, head and neck, liver or kidney cancer. Sequenced material: CD4+ or CD8+ T cells sorted from blood, taken in a trial of the OX40 agonist ivuxolimab. The genes are TRBV7-2 and TRBJ1-4; 8 bases are shared with TRBD1. CDR3: CASSFQGAVQREKLFF. The CDR3 nucleotides read TGTGCCAGCAGCTTCCAGGGGGCTGTTCAAAGGGAAAAACTGTTTTTT.